These 8 T cell receptor beta chains came from one sample sequenced in a study of T-cell reconstitution after alpha-beta-depleted transplantation in children. A TCRbeta library incorporating unique molecular identifiers was prepared. TCRdb re-derived calls from the PCR reads in MiXCR, one entry per CDR3 protein. Of around 600,000 distinct CDR3 sequences listed, roughly 15% are singletons. Sequencing was performed on PBMCs from the stem cell graft donor, taken from the stem cell graft. The receptors originated from a human donor who donated a stem cell graft to a child with acute myeloid leukemia.

Remarks on this clonotype: Its ends do not fully match the called genes, so a read error is possible. The gene calls are TRBV20-1 and TRBJ2-5; D is uncertain. Germline CDR1 is DFQATT and CDR2 is SNEGSKA (reference sequence). This CDR3 has 16 residues. DNA for the CDR3: TGCTGTGCTAGGTCTCCGGGCCCCCGCATTAAAGAGACCCAGTACTTC. Encoded protein: CCARSPGPRIKETQYF.

This clonotype was detected only a few times. The V call is TRBV5-1, the J call TRBJ2-1; 7 bases are a match to TRBD1. V was pared by 7 bases and J by 2 bases, with 6 bases of the junction left unmatched. The CDR3 has 14 residues. The germline gives CDR1 SGHRS, CDR2 YFSETQ. CDR3 nucleotides: TGCGCCAGCGCCGGGACAGAAACCTACAATGAGCAGTTCTTC. Protein product: CASAGTETYNEQFF.

This clonotype has a count of ten or more. The rearrangement links TRBV20-1 to TRBJ1-2, with D hard to call. The CDR3 is made up of 15 amino acids. The germline CDR1 and CDR2 sequences are DFQATT and SNEGSKA (reference sequence). Trimming took off 0 bases at V and 4 bases at J, with 15 bases between the two ends. DNA of the CDR3: TGCAGTGCTAGAGAGCCCCTCCACCGTAGCTATGGCTACACCTTC. This encodes CSAREPLHRSYGYTF.

This clonotype was seen repeatedly, ten times or more. The V and J genes are TRBV24-1 and TRBJ2-7; TRBD1 is a possible D gene (5 bases). Deletions cut 3 bases from V and 4 bases from J, with 9 bases between. The CDR3 extends over 13 amino acids. CDR1 KGHDR and CDR2 SFDVKD come from the germline V gene. This CDR3 is CATSDATAYEQYF. The CDR3, as DNA: TGTGCCACCAGTGATGCGACAGCATACGAGCAGTACTTC.

This clonotype was seen more than once but under ten times. This chain joins TRBV12-3 or TRBV12-4 and TRBJ1-5; D remains ambiguous. V shed 3 bases and J shed 3 bases, with 12 bases lying between them. The CDR3 covers 15 residues. Here the CDR3 reads CASSFSGGANQPQHF. The DNA for the CDR3 is TGTGCCAGCAGTTTTTCAGGTGGAGCCAATCAGCCCCAGCATTTT.

V gene TRBV14 combines with J gene TRBJ2-7, with D unclear. The germline gives CDR1 SGHDN, CDR2 FVKESK. The CDR3 covers 15 residues. Trimming took off 4 bases at V and 0 bases at J, with 13 bases between the two ends. The CDR3: CASSPGPLFSYEQYF. The DNA for the CDR3 is TGTGCCAGCAGCCCAGGCCCGCTTTTCTCCTACGAGCAGTACTTC.

There are many counts of this clonotype. The chain couples TRBV20-1 to TRBJ1-6; possibly TRBD1 for D (5 bases). Per germline, CDR1 DFQATT and CDR2 SNEGSKA (reference sequence). The CDR3 loop spans 14 amino acids. Trimming took 3 bases from V and 9 from J, leaving 15 bases between them. DNA for the CDR3: TGCAGTGCTAGGGGGACCTCGGATGGTTCACCCCTCCACTTT. This translates into CSARGTSDGSPLHF.

The sample holds many counts of this clonotype. V gene TRBV20-1 combines with J gene TRBJ2-2, with TRBD2 as a possible D gene (6 bases). The CDR3 spans 16 residues. The V end was cut by 1 base, the J end by 0 bases, with 12 bases between. The germline gives CDR1 DFQATT, CDR2 SNEGSKA (reference sequence). CDR3: CSARVSGTPNTGELFF. In DNA form, the CDR3 reads TGCAGTGCTAGAGTTAGCGGTACGCCGAACACCGGGGAGCTGTTTTTT.